This TCR beta chain came from a study of blood T cell repertoires in COVID-19. At the level of the study: Some COVID-19 samples were acute and others convalescent; all came from the United States, Italy and Spain. PBMCs, B-cell-depleted T cells, or T cells were the source of the cDNA or gDNA that made up the material.

This CDR3 is built from 15 residues. With 5 bases removed from V and 3 bases from J, the gap between germline ends came to 17 bases. Germline V CDR1 and CDR2: LGHDT, YNNKEL (reference sequence). Original processing notes: Amplification of reference gene primers provided the estimated nucleated cell counts. Method: immunoSEQ multiplex PCR; TCRdb's copy keeps in-frame clones and lacks some. That table is the source of V, J and clone size, and D and trimming were worked out from the DNA. The sample consists of approximately 53,000 clones, 75% to 85% of them appearing once. V and J are TRBV3-1 (or the pseudogene TRBV3-2) and TRBJ2-7; a weak D match, TRBD1 (6 bases). The receptor was derived from a woman between 55 and 75 years old with acute or convalescent COVID-19. Material for sequencing was peripheral blood. This CDR3 is CASSTLPRGGYEQYF. The CDR3 region has the DNA TGTGCCAGCAGCACCCTTCCCAGGGGCGGCTACGAGCAGTACTTC.